The entry below describes one TCR beta chain. Its recognized antigen is unknown. The sample is drawn from a study of CXCR3-negative and CXCR3-positive naive CD8 T cells (dated by TCRdb to the late 2010s). Background on the whole study: In total, around 150 million TRB reads were obtained, or roughly 1.5 +/- 0.3 million reads per library. The diversity and physicochemical repertoire analyses included fewer than twelve donors pooled from two independent experiments. TRBV-TRBJ cluster analysis included naive subsets from roughly 5 donors and memory cells from 3 donors. The full study reports these points: Repertoire diversity was comparably high in both naive subsets but much lower in memory CD8+ T cells. Because surface CD5, which has been linked to self-reactivity in mice, was comparable between naive subsets, TCR interaction strength was also inferred from TRB CDR3 physicochemical properties. CXCR3 expression partially decreased after cryopreservation, so most assays used freshly isolated PBMCs. TRBV-TRBJ usage was similar between naive CXCR3-negative and CXCR3-positive cells from the same donor, while memory cells showed distinct patterns. TRB CDR3s from CXCR3-positive naive cells showed higher hydrophobicity (lower Kidera factor 4), lower energy, and higher strength and volume indices than CXCR3-negative naive cells.

CDR3 length: 14 amino acids, cysteine to phenylalanine. No DNA is given. Based on the germline V gene, the CDR1 and CDR2 sequences are MDHEN and SYDVKM. For each CD8+ T cell subset, flow sorting was done in triplicate, and around 300,000 cells per subset went directly into RLT lysis buffer. Naive CD8+ T cells were defined stringently as CD45RO-CCR7+CD27+CD95- to exclude memory contaminants. Peripheral blood mononuclear cells were isolated from buffy coats by standard density gradient centrifugation. A FACSAria III was used to flow-sort naive CD8+ T cells into CXCR3-negative and CXCR3-positive populations. Total RNA was extracted from sorted cells with an RNeasy Mini Kit. The sample was run on a NextSeq 550. The Human TCR Profiling Kit (MiLaboratory) was used to prepare UMI-labeled 5' RACE TRB cDNA libraries. The full amount of extracted RNA was used for cDNA synthesis, and the full amount of resulting cDNA was used for PCR amplification. The libraries were made side by side, with each library going through the same number of PCR cycles. Per the authors' processing: With a minimum of two reads required per UMI, MIGEC and MiXCR pulled out about 52,000 +/- 9,100 unique UMI-labeled TRB cDNA molecules from each library. An average of roughly 40,000 +/- 10,000 functional in-frame TRB CDR3 nucleotide clonotypes without stop codons was found per library. After downsampling to 5000 UMI-labeled TRB molecules per sample, diversity metrics such as normalized Shannon-Wiener and Chao1 were calculated in VDJtools. VDJtools was used to calculate clonotype-size-weighted physicochemical properties of the central five CDR3 residues, namely interaction energy, strength, volume and Kidera factor 4. TCRdb reprocessed the sequencing reads and holds a single record per CDR3 protein sequence, with no DNA. TCRdb, not the authors, supplied the V and J calls. The table of this sample itemizes roughly 110,000 distinct CDR3 sequences. Approximately 0.38% of the sample lies in the top ten.

The sequence joins TRBV28 to TRBJ2-7; TCRdb selects TRBD1, and the lack of DNA leaves this call unchecked. Sequencing was done on a sample of naive CXCR3+ CD8+ T cells from blood. The cell subset or site label on this specimen signifies: CD45RO-CCR7+CD27+CD95- naive CD8+ T cells expressing CXCR3 (TNR3+). The receptor was isolated from a human donor in good health. Some clones in this sample may be carry-over from other donors' samples. For the CDR3, the sequence is CAISFPGTGEEQYF.